This T cell receptor (beta chain) was sequenced for a study of CD8 T cells in Susac syndrome. Random hexamers were used to reverse transcribe an amount of about 0.45 to 1 ug RNA. A single record per CDR3 protein comes from TCRdb applying MiXCR to the immunoSEQ multiplex PCR reads. The profile shows fewer than 80,000 distinct CDR3 sequences, roughly 94% of them singletons. This CDR3 comprises 16 residues. Germline loops: CDR1 SGHVS, CDR2 FQNEAQ. Trimming at V came to 1 base and at J to 2 bases, leaving 3 bases not matched to a gene. Sequenced sample: CD8+ T cells from PBMCs. This chain joins TRBV7-8 and TRBJ2-7; 12 nucleotides agree with TRBD2. The receptor comes from a human donor with Susac syndrome. The CDR3 sequence is CASSLEASGGAYEQYF. The CDR3 nucleotides read TGTGCCAGCAGCTTAGAGGCTAGCGGGGGGGCCTACGAGCAGTACTTC.